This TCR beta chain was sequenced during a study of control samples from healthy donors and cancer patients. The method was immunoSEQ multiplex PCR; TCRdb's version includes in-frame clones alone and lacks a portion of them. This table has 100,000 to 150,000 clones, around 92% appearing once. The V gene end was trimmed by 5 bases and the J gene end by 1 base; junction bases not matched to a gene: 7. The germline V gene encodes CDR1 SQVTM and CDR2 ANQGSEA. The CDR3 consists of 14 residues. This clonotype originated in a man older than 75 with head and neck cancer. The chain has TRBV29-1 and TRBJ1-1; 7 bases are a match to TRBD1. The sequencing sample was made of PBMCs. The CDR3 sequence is CSVKKTGKNTEAFF. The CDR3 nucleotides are TGCAGCGTTAAAAAGACAGGGAAGAACACTGAAGCTTTCTTT. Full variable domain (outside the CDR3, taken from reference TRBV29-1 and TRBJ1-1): SAVISQKPSRDICQRGTSLTIQCQVDSQVTMMFWYRQQPGQSLTLIATANQGSEATYESGFVIDKFPISRPNLTFSTLTVSNMSPEDSSIYLCSVKKTGKNTEAFFGQGTRLTVV.